The rows below give T cell receptor beta chains drawn from one sample of a study of cytomegalovirus exposure and HLA in healthy donors. The table came from immunoSEQ multiplex PCR; TCRdb's copy has only in-frame clones and leaves some out. The table has some 150,000 clones, 70% to 90% seen once. Sequencing was performed on PBMCs. The source of these receptors is a woman under 30 in good health and CMV-seronegative. CDR3s include the opening cysteine and the closing phenylalanine or tryptophan. A D gene is named only where the DNA matches it firmly. Clone size is stated in some rows and not others, as once, few, many or a class when expanded.

CDR3aa: CASSVGGDLTDTQYF
CDR3nt: TGTGCCAGCAGCGTAGGGGGGGACCTCACAGATACGCAGTATTTT
abundance: -
d_gene: -
j_gene: TRBJ2-3
v_gene: TRBV9

CDR3aa: CASIRGSGSYEQYF
CDR3nt: TGTGCCAGCATCAGGGGTAGCGGGAGTTACGAGCAGTACTTC
abundance: -
d_gene: TRBD2
j_gene: TRBJ2-7
v_gene: TRBV6-6

CDR3aa: CASSLEGLGGYTF
CDR3nt: TGTGCCAGCAGTCTGGAGGGGCTAGGTGGCTACACCTTC
abundance: few
d_gene: -
j_gene: TRBJ1-2
v_gene: TRBV2

CDR3aa: CASSLGQARSGNTIYF
CDR3nt: TGTGCCAGCAGCCTTGGACAGGCGCGCTCTGGAAACACCATATATTTT
abundance: once
d_gene: TRBD1
j_gene: TRBJ1-3
v_gene: TRBV2

CDR3aa: CASSLASGTESYEQYF
CDR3nt: TGTGCCAGCAGCTTAGCTTCCGGGACAGAGTCCTACGAGCAGTACTTC
abundance: few
d_gene: TRBD1
j_gene: TRBJ2-7
v_gene: TRBV7-8

CDR3aa: CASSEAGGIDTQYF
CDR3nt: TGCGCCAGCAGTGAAGCGGGAGGGATCGATACGCAGTATTTT
abundance: -
d_gene: TRBD2
j_gene: TRBJ2-3
v_gene: TRBV5-1

CDR3aa: CASSFTGYSGTDTQYF
CDR3nt: TGTGCCAGCAGTTTTACAGGGTACTCTGGCACAGATACGCAGTATTTT
abundance: -
d_gene: -
j_gene: TRBJ2-3
v_gene: TRBV27

CDR3aa: CASSSLAGDTGELFF
CDR3nt: TGTGCCAGTAGTTCCCTAGCGGGGGACACCGGGGAGCTGTTTTTT
abundance: few
d_gene: TRBD2
j_gene: TRBJ2-2
v_gene: TRBV19

CDR3aa: CASRDSGGAYNEQFF
CDR3nt: TGTGCCAGCAGAGATAGCGGGGGGGCCTACAATGAGCAGTTCTTC
abundance: -
d_gene: TRBD2
j_gene: TRBJ2-1
v_gene: TRBV7-2

CDR3aa: CASSPAGYGYTF
CDR3nt: TGTGCCAGCAGCCCCGCCGGGTATGGCTACACCTTC
abundance: -
d_gene: -
j_gene: TRBJ1-2
v_gene: TRBV28

CDR3aa: CASSLWAGGFDHHPQETQYF
CDR3nt: TGTGCCAGCAGTTTATGGGCAGGGGGGTTCGACCATCACCCCCAAGAGACCCAGTACTTC
abundance: -
d_gene: -
j_gene: TRBJ2-5
v_gene: TRBV28

CDR3aa: CASSDPTSGPVVDTDTQYF
CDR3nt: TGTGCCAGCAGTGACCCGACTAGCGGTCCTGTGGTTGATACAGATACGCAGTATTTT
abundance: -
d_gene: TRBD2
j_gene: TRBJ2-3
v_gene: TRBV6-4

CDR3aa: CASLRAGGDQETQYF
CDR3nt: TGCGCCAGCCTCCGGGCAGGAGGGGATCAAGAGACCCAGTACTTC
abundance: -
d_gene: -
j_gene: TRBJ2-5
v_gene: TRBV5-1

CDR3aa: CSAEWGRVSKKLFF
CDR3nt: TGCAGCGCCGAATGGGGCAGGGTTAGTAAAAAACTGTTTTTT
abundance: once
d_gene: -
j_gene: TRBJ1-4
v_gene: TRBV29-1

CDR3aa: CAITGGQGAGETQYF
CDR3nt: TGTGCCATCACTGGAGGACAGGGGGCTGGGGAGACCCAGTACTTC
abundance: -
d_gene: TRBD1
j_gene: TRBJ2-5
v_gene: TRBV10-3

CDR3aa: CASSPGTSSSYEQYF
CDR3nt: TGTGCCAGCAGCCCCGGGACTAGCTCTTCCTACGAGCAGTACTTC
abundance: -
d_gene: TRBD2
j_gene: TRBJ2-7
v_gene: TRBV7-2

CDR3aa: CASRGTGLVQPQHF
CDR3nt: TGTGCCAGTAGAGGGACAGGGTTAGTTCAGCCCCAGCATTTT
abundance: -
d_gene: TRBD1
j_gene: TRBJ1-5
v_gene: TRBV19

CDR3aa: CAWSEDRGSYEQYF
CDR3nt: TGTGCCTGGAGTGAGGACAGGGGCTCTTACGAGCAGTACTTC
abundance: -
d_gene: TRBD1
j_gene: TRBJ2-7
v_gene: TRBV30

CDR3aa: CAISGTGTTDTQYF
CDR3nt: TGTGCCATCAGTGGGACAGGGACCACAGATACGCAGTATTTT
abundance: few
d_gene: TRBD1
j_gene: TRBJ2-3
v_gene: TRBV10-3

CDR3aa: CASSRDRGNTEAFF
CDR3nt: TGTGCCAGCAGCCGGGACAGGGGGAATACTGAAGCTTTCTTT
abundance: -
d_gene: TRBD1
j_gene: TRBJ1-1
v_gene: TRBV7-2

CDR3aa: CASSYPRAEQFF
CDR3nt: TGTGCCAGCAGTTACCCCAGGGCGGAGCAGTTCTTC
abundance: once
d_gene: -
j_gene: TRBJ2-1
v_gene: TRBV6-6

CDR3aa: CASSQEGGEYNSPLHF
CDR3nt: TGCGCCAGCAGCCAAGAAGGGGGCGAATATAATTCACCCCTCCACTTT
abundance: -
d_gene: TRBD1
j_gene: TRBJ1-6
v_gene: TRBV4-1

CDR3aa: CASSPLAENTDTQYF
CDR3nt: TGCGCCAGCAGCCCGTTAGCGGAAAACACAGATACGCAGTATTTT
abundance: -
d_gene: -
j_gene: TRBJ2-3
v_gene: TRBV4-3

CDR3aa: CASSQGYGYTF
CDR3nt: TGTGCCAGCAGCCAGGGCTATGGCTACACCTTC
abundance: -
d_gene: -
j_gene: TRBJ1-2
v_gene: TRBV28

CDR3aa: CASSVAGVINEQFF
CDR3nt: TGTGCCAGCAGCGTGGCGGGGGTCATCAATGAGCAGTTCTTC
abundance: -
d_gene: TRBD2
j_gene: TRBJ2-1
v_gene: TRBV9

CDR3aa: CASTDSSGYTF
CDR3nt: TGTGCCAGCACCGACAGTTCTGGCTACACCTTC
abundance: -
d_gene: -
j_gene: TRBJ1-2
v_gene: TRBV6-5

CDR3aa: CAISAGSGNTIYF
CDR3nt: TGTGCCATCAGTGCAGGGTCTGGAAACACCATATATTTT
abundance: once
d_gene: -
j_gene: TRBJ1-3
v_gene: TRBV10-3

CDR3aa: CASSSGTSGNNEQFF
CDR3nt: TGCGCCAGCAGCTCCGGGACTAGCGGGAACAATGAGCAGTTCTTC
abundance: -
d_gene: TRBD2
j_gene: TRBJ2-1
v_gene: TRBV5-1

CDR3aa: CASSLSWSTEAFF
CDR3nt: TGTGCCAGCAGTTTATCGTGGAGCACTGAAGCTTTCTTT
abundance: -
d_gene: -
j_gene: TRBJ1-1
v_gene: TRBV27

CDR3aa: CASSVESSGSYLDEQFF
CDR3nt: TGTGCCAGCAGCGTAGAGTCTAGCGGGAGTTACTTGGATGAGCAGTTCTTC
abundance: -
d_gene: TRBD2
j_gene: TRBJ2-1
v_gene: TRBV9

CDR3aa: CASSPVAGDAGELFF
CDR3nt: TGTGCCAGCAGCCCCGTAGCGGGAGATGCAGGGGAGCTGTTTTTT
abundance: -
d_gene: TRBD2
j_gene: TRBJ2-2
v_gene: TRBV9

CDR3aa: CASSLAGNMNTGELFF
CDR3nt: TGTGCCAGCAGCTTAGCCGGGAATATGAACACCGGGGAGCTGTTTTTT
abundance: -
d_gene: -
j_gene: TRBJ2-2
v_gene: TRBV7-2

CDR3aa: CASSVSPGQGRETQYF
CDR3nt: TGTGCCAGCAGCGTGTCCCCGGGACAGGGTAGGGAGACCCAGTACTTC
abundance: once
d_gene: TRBD1
j_gene: TRBJ2-5
v_gene: TRBV9

CDR3aa: CASSLGGGSGELFF
CDR3nt: TGTGCCAGCAGCTTGGGAGGGGGTTCCGGGGAGCTGTTTTTT
abundance: -
d_gene: -
j_gene: TRBJ2-2
v_gene: TRBV7-2

CDR3aa: CASSRIAGGSSYEQYF
CDR3nt: TGTGCCAGCAGCCGTATAGCGGGAGGCAGCTCCTACGAGCAGTACTTC
abundance: -
d_gene: TRBD2
j_gene: TRBJ2-7
v_gene: TRBV28

CDR3aa: CASISLAGDLNQPQHF
CDR3nt: TGTGCCAGTATCTCCCTGGCAGGGGATTTAAATCAGCCCCAGCATTTT
abundance: -
d_gene: -
j_gene: TRBJ1-5
v_gene: TRBV19

CDR3aa: CASTEHEANYGYTF
CDR3nt: TGTGCCAGCACCGAACATGAAGCTAACTATGGCTACACCTTC
abundance: -
d_gene: -
j_gene: TRBJ1-2
v_gene: TRBV6-1

CDR3aa: CASSLGQVPSPLHF
CDR3nt: TGTGCCAGCAGCTTGGGACAGGTGCCGTCACCCCTCCACTTT
abundance: -
d_gene: TRBD1
j_gene: TRBJ1-6
v_gene: TRBV7-9

CDR3aa: CASSPLPPTGQPQHF
CDR3nt: TGTGCCAGCAGCCCACTCCCCCCGACGGGTCAGCCCCAGCATTTT
abundance: -
d_gene: -
j_gene: TRBJ1-5
v_gene: TRBV28

CDR3aa: CASRRTGPGEREPQHF
CDR3nt: TGTGCCAGCAGAAGAACCGGGCCAGGGGAGAGGGAGCCCCAGCATTTT
abundance: -
d_gene: -
j_gene: TRBJ1-5
v_gene: TRBV10-2